These 27 T cell receptor beta chains share one sample of origin, sequenced in a study of blood T cell repertoires in COVID-19. Repertoires were generated with immunoSEQ multiplex PCR, while TCRdb's copy carries only in-frame clones and drops some. Of over 50,000 clones listed, about 81% were seen once; the top ten hold 15% to 19%. Sequencing was done on a sample of peripheral blood. These receptors were obtained from a man aged 80 or over with acute or convalescent COVID-19.

With respect to this clone: One end of the junction is discordant with germline, which a read error may explain. The chain uses TRBV20-1 and TRBJ1-4; TRBD1 is a possible D gene (5 bases). The germline CDR1 and CDR2 sequences are DFQATT and SNEGSKA (reference sequence). The CDR3 length is 11 residues. The CDR3 spells CSLAGGETLFF. Written as DNA, the CDR3 is TGCAGCCTAGCGGGGGGGGAAACACTGTTTTTT.

To note about this clone: This specimen includes other DNA sequences encoding the same CDR3. This chain joins TRBV12-3 or TRBV12-4 and TRBJ1-5, with no clear D. The CDR3 has 13 residues. V gave up 0 bases and J gave up 2 bases, with 2 bases separating them. The CDR3 here is CASSLAGNQPQHF. In DNA form, the CDR3 reads TGTGCCAGCAGTTTAGCCGGCAATCAGCCCCAGCATTTT.

This chain links TRBV6-5 with TRBJ1-1; TRBD1 is a possible D gene (5 bases). The CDR3 length is 15 residues. The germline CDR1 and CDR2 sequences are MNHEY and SVGAGI. With 2 bases removed from V and 5 bases from J, the gap between germline ends came to 15 bases. The CDR3 nucleotides are TGTGCCAGCAGTTACAAGTTTCCAGGGCGTACTGAAGCTTTCTTT. Translated, it gives CASSYKFPGRTEAFF.

A few counts support this clone. The chain joins TRBV5-1 to TRBJ2-1; 7 bases align to TRBD2. From germline, CDR1 is SGHRS and CDR2 YFSETQ. The CDR3 extends over 14 amino acids. J gave up 4 bases and V 5 bases, and 6 bases lay outside the gene matches. The CDR3 here is CASRGRAGYNEQFF. The CDR3 coding sequence is TGCGCCAGCAGAGGGAGGGCTGGGTACAATGAGCAGTTCTTC.

The chain couples TRBV15 to TRBJ1-1, with D possibly TRBD1 on 5 matching bases. Germline CDR1 and CDR2: LNHNV and YYDKDF (reference sequence). V gave up 5 bases and J gave up 5 bases, with 15 bases separating them. The CDR3 covers 14 residues. The CDR3 nucleotides are TGTGCCACCAGCGGTCCTCTTCGACAGACTGAAGCTTTCTTT. Translation gives CATSGPLRQTEAFF.

The chain is built from TRBV5-4 and TRBJ2-1; TRBD2 agrees at 9 bases. V gave up 4 bases and J gave up 1 base; unmatched junction bases: 3. Germline CDR1 is SGHNT and CDR2 is YYREEE (reference sequence). CDR3 length: 15 residues. The CDR3 spells CASSDTSGSYNEQFF. DNA of the CDR3: TGTGCCAGCAGCGATACTAGCGGGTCCTACAATGAGCAGTTCTTC.

The chain recombines TRBV7-9 with TRBJ2-1, with D possibly being TRBD2 (6 bases). The ends were cut back, 5 bases at V and 7 bases at J, with 21 bases in the middle. CDR1 is SEHNR and CDR2 is FQNEAQ in the germline V gene (reference sequence). CDR3 length: 16 residues. CDR3: CASSDLGGVGENEQFF. The CDR3 DNA is TGTGCCAGCAGCGACCTAGGCGGGGTGGGAGAGAATGAGCAGTTCTTC.

This chain uses TRBV4-1 with TRBJ2-1, with 11 positions matching TRBD2. Germline lookup yields CDR1 MGHRA and CDR2 YSYEKL. This CDR3 comprises 16 residues. With 0 bases clipped from V and 7 bases from J, the junction kept 5 bases outside the gene matches. CDR3 nucleotide sequence: TGCGCCAGCAGCCAAGAGGTAGCGGGGGGGTGGAATGAGCAGTTCTTC. Amino acid sequence: CASSQEVAGGWNEQFF.

The chain combines TRBV10-3 with TRBJ2-7; 11 bases map to TRBD1. The V gene end was trimmed by 2 bases and the J gene end by 4 bases; junction bases not matched to a gene: 4. This CDR3 contains 15 residues. Germline V gene lookup returns CDR1 ENHRY and CDR2 SYGVKD. The CDR3 DNA reads as TGTGCCATCAGTGAGCCGGGGACAGGGGGGTACGAGCAGTACTTC. The encoded protein is CAISEPGTGGYEQYF.

The V and J genes are TRBV18 and TRBJ2-5; D is unclear. This CDR3 is built from 13 residues. Looked up from germline, CDR1 is KGHSH and CDR2 is LQKENI. Trimming stripped 2 bases from V and 4 bases from J, with 8 bases between. The CDR3 here is CASSPGQPETQYF. CDR3 DNA: TGTGCCAGCTCACCAGGGCAGCCAGAGACCCAGTACTTC.

The chain joins TRBV19 to TRBJ1-5; no clear D gene. The germline V and J ends were trimmed by 3 bases and 2 bases, with 17 bases remaining between them. Germline-derived CDR1 and CDR2 are LNHDA and SQIVND (reference sequence). This CDR3 has 17 amino acids. CDR3 residues: CASSMFGLDKGNQPQHF. Written as DNA, the CDR3 is TGTGCCAGTAGTATGTTCGGCCTCGACAAGGGCAATCAGCCCCAGCATTTT.

The chain has TRBV9 and TRBJ2-5, with D possibly matching TRBD1 (5 bases). Trimming removed 0 bases at V and 3 bases at J, with 9 bases between. The CDR3 length is 14 residues. CDR1 and CDR2 (germline): SGDLS, YYNGEE. The CDR3 DNA reads as TGTGCCAGCAGCGTAGGGCAGGGTAAAGAGACCCAGTACTTC. Its protein is CASSVGQGKETQYF.

This chain uses TRBV7-9 with TRBJ2-6; D not certain. V was trimmed by 5 bases and J by 4 bases, leaving 9 bases between them. This CDR3 has 14 amino acids. Germline V gene sequence: CDR1 SEHNR, CDR2 FQNEAQ (reference sequence). Here the CDR3 DNA reads TGTGCCAGCAGCCCCTTTAAAGGGGCCAACGTCCTGACTTTC. It is translated as CASSPFKGANVLTF.

This rearrangement joins TRBV4-1 to TRBJ1-4; TRBD1 matches 9 bases. Unmatched junction bases numbered 9, after V lost 5 bases and J lost 11 bases. The germline CDR1 and CDR2 sequences are MGHRA and YSYEKL. There are 14 residues in the CDR3. This CDR3 is CASSSPGQGRKLFF. CDR3 nucleotide sequence: TGCGCCAGCAGCTCACCGGGACAGGGCCGCAAACTGTTTTTT.

This chain uses TRBV5-1 with TRBJ2-7, with 10 bases lining up with TRBD2. The CDR3 totals 15 residues. Unmatched junction bases numbered 6, after V lost 4 bases and J lost 2 bases. Germline values: CDR1 SGHRS, CDR2 YFSETQ. The CDR3: CASSLTSGTAYEQYF. The CDR3 DNA sequence: TGCGCCAGCAGCCTTACTAGCGGGACGGCCTACGAGCAGTACTTC.

This chain links TRBV19 with TRBJ1-1; D is ambiguous. The CDR3 runs to 14 residues. Germline CDR1 is LNHDA and CDR2 is SQIVND (reference sequence). V lost 4 bases and J 3 bases, leaving 12 bases between the germline ends. The CDR3 DNA reads as TGTGCCAGTAGTAGCGGGGAATGGGACACTGAAGCTTTCTTT. Protein: CASSSGEWDTEAFF.

The chain employs TRBV3-1 (or the pseudogene TRBV3-2) and TRBJ2-6; weak D call: TRBD1 (6 bases). The CDR3 runs 18 residues. Germline V lookup: CDR1 LGHDT, CDR2 YNNKEL (reference sequence). Between the trimmed V and J ends, which lost 1 base and 0 bases, there was a span of 13 bases. The CDR3 sequence: CASSQAYRAFSGANVLTF. The CDR3 DNA sequence: TGTGCCAGCAGCCAAGCATACAGGGCCTTCTCTGGGGCCAACGTCCTGACTTTC.

This clone was detected a few times. The V call is TRBV6-5, the J call TRBJ1-1; 8 bases map to TRBD1. In germline, CDR1 is MNHEY, CDR2 SVGAGI. The CDR3 consists of 16 residues. The junction had 7 bases not matched to a gene; V was cut back by 3 bases and J by 1 base. In DNA, the CDR3 is TGTGCCAGCAGTTATCCGCAAACAGGGGGGAACACTGAAGCTTTCTTT. Its protein is CASSYPQTGGNTEAFF.

Only a few counts were recorded for this clone. The chain recombines TRBV9 with TRBJ1-1, with D tentatively TRBD1 (6 bases). The V gene's germline CDR1 is SGDLS and CDR2 YYNGEE. The ends were cut back, 0 bases at V and 7 bases at J, with 13 bases in the middle. This CDR3 is 14 amino acids long. The CDR3 region has the DNA TGTGCCAGCAGCGTAGTTGGGGGCACGGGTGAAGCTTTCTTT. Its protein is CASSVVGGTGEAFF.

This clone was seen a handful of times. This chain connects TRBV9 to TRBJ2-3, with TRBD2 matching 9 bases. V lost 0 bases and J lost 3; bases outside the gene matches: 11. There are 18 residues in the CDR3. Germline lookup yields CDR1 SGDLS and CDR2 YYNGEE. CDR3 residues: CASSVVETSGVGTDTQYF. CDR3 nucleotide sequence: TGTGCCAGCAGCGTAGTGGAGACTAGCGGAGTGGGGACAGATACGCAGTATTTT.

This rearrangement joins TRBV7-2 to TRBJ2-3; 9 bases align to TRBD2. CDR3 length: 12 amino acids. With V trimmed by 0 bases and J by 14 bases, 3 bases remained unmatched. Germline loops: CDR1 SGHTA, CDR2 FQGNSA. CDR3 sequence reads: CASSLAAGGRYF. For the CDR3, the DNA is TGTGCCAGCAGCTTAGCTGCGGGAGGGCGGTATTTT.

The chain combines TRBV7-2 with TRBJ1-2, with 7 bases that match TRBD1. Germline trimming cut 5 bases from V and 4 bases from J; bases unmatched to any gene: 13. The CDR3 covers 16 residues. Per the germline V gene, CDR1 is SGHTA and CDR2 is FQGNSA. The CDR3 region is CASSLTPRGEGYGYTF. The CDR3 DNA follows: TGTGCCAGCAGCCTCACGCCCAGGGGGGAAGGCTATGGCTACACCTTC.

CDR3 nucleotides: TGCAGCGTTGTCAATCCGGGAGTTGCAGATACGCAGTATTTT. This encodes CSVVNPGVADTQYF. J is TRBJ2-3 and V is TRBV29-1; a possible D gene is TRBD2 (6 bases). The CDR3 has 14 residues. CDR1 is SQVTM and CDR2 is ANQGSEA in the germline V gene. V was cut by 4 bases and J by 4 bases, with 15 bases left in between.

The chain carries TRBV21-1 and TRBJ2-7; the D call of TRBD2 is as the table states it, not checked on the DNA. TRBV21-1 is classified as a pseudogene. The CDR3 totals 16 residues. The CDR3 DNA is TGTGCCAGGGGGGAGGGTAACAGGGATTGTACGTACGAGCAGTACTTC. Protein: CARGEGNRDCTYEQYF.

The V gene is TRBV7-8, the J gene TRBJ2-7; D is perhaps TRBD2 (5 bases). V was shortened by 3 bases and J by 7 bases, with 13 bases between the two germline ends. The germline V gene has CDR1 SGHVS and CDR2 FQNEAQ. The CDR3 length is 13 residues. CDR3 residues: CASSLARAGEQYF. DNA for the CDR3: TGTGCCAGCAGCTTGGCGAGGGCCGGAGAGCAGTACTTC.

The chain joins TRBV7-2 to TRBJ1-6; D ambiguous. Germline V gene sequence: CDR1 SGHTA, CDR2 FQGNSA. V lost 8 bases, J lost 4 bases, and 18 bases lay in between. The CDR3 totals 16 residues. The CDR3 protein is CASRREDYPYNSPLHF. CDR3 nucleotides: TGTGCCAGCCGTCGGGAGGATTACCCTTATAATTCACCCCTCCACTTT. Based on the CDR3 plus reference TRBV7-2 and TRBJ1-6, the full variable domain is GAGVSQSPSNKVTEKGKDVELRCDPISGHTALYWYRQSLGQGLEFLIYFQGNSAPDKSGLPSDRFSAERTGGSVSTLTIQRTQQEDSAVYLCASRREDYPYNSPLHFGNGTRLTVT.

The J gene is TRBJ1-2, the V gene TRBV19; 9 bases are a match to TRBD1. The germline gives CDR1 LNHDA, CDR2 SQIVND (reference sequence). The CDR3 contains 16 residues. V shed 5 bases and J 8 bases; nucleotides not matched to a gene: 15. CDR3 in DNA: TGTGCCAGTAGTTCAACGAGACCGGGACAGGGTCGGGGCTACACCTTC. Translation gives CASSSTRPGQGRGYTF.